This TCR beta chain appears in the sequencing data of a study of response to subunit inactivated influenza vaccine. Study results and caveats: Authors suggested each seasonal flu vaccination may recruit only limited numbers of new T cells.

At least ten counts were recorded for this clonotype. Its specificity is unknown. The junction does not match germline at one end; this may be a read error. The CDR3 length is 13 residues. The germline V gene has CDR1 SGHRS and CDR2 YFSETQ. MiXCR, run by TCRdb on the RT-PCR reads, gives a single entry per CDR3 protein. The sample holds about 480,000 distinct CDR3 sequences, approximately 9.9% seen once. The rearrangement links TRBV5-1 to TRBJ2-5, with D perhaps matching TRBD1 or TRBD2 (5 bases each). The source was PBMCs from blood, collected about 40 days after vaccination. The receptor was isolated from a man between 45 and 60 years old who received an inactivated influenza vaccine. Written as DNA, the CDR3 is TGTGCTAGCAGCTTGACGGGGCCAGAGACCCAGTACTTC. Its translation: CASSLTGPETQYF.